This T cell receptor beta chain was captured in a study of T cell responses to AZD1222 COVID-19 vaccine. Measured with immunoSEQ multiplex PCR; TCRdb has only the in-frame clones, and not every one. Of 83,000 or so clones listed, roughly 90% are singletons. The junction had 6 bases not matched to a gene; V was cut back by 7 bases and J by 1 base. Germline CDR1 SGHTA, CDR2 FQGNSA. The CDR3 covers 15 residues. By its share, this clone is medium-sized. Sequenced material: peripheral blood, taken on day 0 of MenACWY control vaccination. The receptor was isolated from an adult in good health. J is TRBJ2-1 and V is TRBV7-2; 8 bases fit TRBD2. The CDR3 region is CASTLRGGSYNEQFF. The CDR3, as DNA: TGTGCCAGCACTCTCCGGGGGGGTTCCTACAATGAGCAGTTCTTC.